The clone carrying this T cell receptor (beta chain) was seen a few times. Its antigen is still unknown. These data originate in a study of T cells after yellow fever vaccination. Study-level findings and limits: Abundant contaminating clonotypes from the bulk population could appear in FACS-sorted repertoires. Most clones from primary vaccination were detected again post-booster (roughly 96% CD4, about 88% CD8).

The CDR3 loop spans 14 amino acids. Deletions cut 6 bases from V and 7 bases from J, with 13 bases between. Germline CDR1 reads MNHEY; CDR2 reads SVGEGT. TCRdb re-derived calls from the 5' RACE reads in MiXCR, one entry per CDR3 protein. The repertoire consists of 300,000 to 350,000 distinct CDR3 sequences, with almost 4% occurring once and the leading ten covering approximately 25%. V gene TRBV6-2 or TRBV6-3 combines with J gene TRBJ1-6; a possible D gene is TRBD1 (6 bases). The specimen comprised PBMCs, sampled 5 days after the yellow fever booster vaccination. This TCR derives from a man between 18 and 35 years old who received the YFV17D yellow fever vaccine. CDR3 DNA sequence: TGTGCCAGCAGCCGGACAGAGGACAATTCACCCCTCCACTTT. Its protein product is CASSRTEDNSPLHF.